Listed here are 22 T cell receptor beta chains from one sample, sequenced in a study of blood T cell repertoires in COVID-19. Clones were sequenced by immunoSEQ multiplex PCR, and TCRdb holds only the in-frame ones, with some missing. The table records under 450,000 clones, about 90% of them present only once. The source material was PBMCs or T cells enriched from blood (not recorded which). These receptors all come from a woman in her 30s who had recovered from COVID-19.

The chain couples TRBV27 to TRBJ2-1; 7 nucleotides match TRBD1. The CDR3 consists of 14 residues. CDR1 is MNHEY and CDR2 is SMNVEV in the germline V gene (reference sequence). The V segment lost 11 bases and the J segment 6 bases; nucleotides outside the gene matches: 13. The CDR3 coding sequence is TGTGCCGGGTACCCCGGGACAGAGACCAATGAGCAGTTCTTC. Encoded protein: CAGYPGTETNEQFF.

V and J are TRBV6-5 and TRBJ2-5; no clear D gene. Germline V gene data show CDR1 as MNHEY and CDR2 as SVGAGI. The length of the CDR3 is 14 residues. V was cut by 7 bases and J by 2 bases, with 14 bases left in between. Written as DNA, the CDR3 is TGTGCCAGCACTCCACGACTCGAACAAGAGACCCAGTACTTC. Its protein is CASTPRLEQETQYF.

This clone was counted a single time. The chain recombines TRBV7-9 with TRBJ2-3; TRBD2 is a possible D gene (7 bases). The CDR3 runs 14 residues. Trimming cost V 1 base and J 4 bases, with 9 bases left between them. CDR1 and CDR2 (germline): SEHNR, FQNEAQ (reference sequence). Here the CDR3 reads CASSLVGGPDTQYF. CDR3 bases: TGTGCCAGCAGCTTAGTGGGGGGGCCAGATACGCAGTATTTT.

The CDR3 reads CASSLLTGGTGELFF. The CDR3 DNA is TGCGCCAGCAGCCTCCTGACAGGGGGCACCGGGGAGCTGTTTTTT. The chain links TRBV4-1 to TRBJ2-2, with TRBD1 identical over 9 bases. Germline V CDR1 and CDR2: MGHRA, YSYEKL. The CDR3 is 15 residues long. J gave up 4 bases and V 4 bases, and 4 bases lay outside the gene matches.

The V gene is TRBV18, the J gene TRBJ2-5; 10 bases fit TRBD1. The V and J ends lost 2 bases and 10 bases, in that order; junction bases with no gene match: 13. Germline CDR1 KGHSH, CDR2 LQKENI. The length of the CDR3 is 16 residues. CDR3 DNA sequence: TGTGCCAGCTCACCAACGGGGGACAGGGGCACAACGGACCAGTACTTC. The encoded protein is CASSPTGDRGTTDQYF. Variable domain in full (rest from reference TRBV18 and TRBJ2-5): NAGVMQNPRHLVRRRGQEARLRCSPMKGHSHVYWYRQLPEEGLKFMVYLQKENIIDESGMPKERFSAEFPKEGPSILRIQQVVRGDSAAYFCASSPTGDRGTTDQYFGPGTRLLVL.

The rearrangement links TRBV2 to TRBJ2-2; the match to TRBD2 covers 8 bases. V trimming: 4 bases; J trimming: 6 bases; junction bases outside the gene matches: 7. This CDR3 is 15 amino acids long. Germline V CDR1 and CDR2: SNHLY, FYNNEI. The CDR3 loop reads CASSVSGSLPGELFF. CDR3 nucleotide sequence: TGTGCCAGCAGTGTCAGCGGGAGCCTCCCCGGGGAGCTGTTTTTT.

This sequence joins TRBV5-6 and TRBJ1-2; a weak D match, TRBD1 (6 bases). The CDR3 has 16 residues. V lost 3 bases, J lost 5 bases, and 20 bases lay in between. The germline V gene has CDR1 SGHDT and CDR2 YYEEEE. CDR3 amino acids: CASSSYRVGSDYGYTF. CDR3 sequence (DNA): TGTGCCAGCAGCTCCTACAGGGTGGGGAGTGATTATGGCTACACCTTC.

This chain joins TRBV5-4 and TRBJ2-3; D may be TRBD1 (7 bases). Germline lookup yields CDR1 SGHNT and CDR2 YYREEE (reference sequence). The CDR3 length is 15 residues. Trimming took off 3 bases at V and 3 bases at J, with 14 bases between the two ends. CDR3 DNA sequence: TGTGCCAGCAGCTGGGGGCCAGGGGGGACAGATACGCAGTATTTT. This gives the protein CASSWGPGGTDTQYF. The complete variable domain, with remaining parts taken from reference TRBV5-4 and TRBJ2-3, reads ETGVTQSPTHLIKTRGQQVTLRCSSQSGHNTVSWYQQALGQGPQFIFQYYREEENGRGNFPPRFSGLQFPNYSSELNVNALELDDSALYLCASSWGPGGTDTQYFGPGTRLTVL.

The chain carries TRBV6-6 and TRBJ1-1; 8 bases map to TRBD1. V was clipped by 6 bases and J by 6 bases; unmatched bases: 9. This CDR3 has 14 amino acids. Per the germline V gene, CDR1 is MNHNY and CDR2 is SVGAGI (reference sequence). CDR3 in DNA: TGTGCCAGCAGGCAGGGGGCGAGGGTGCCTGAAGCTTTCTTT. Translated, it gives CASRQGARVPEAFF.

This chain connects TRBV9 to TRBJ2-1, with TRBD2 identical over 13 bases. The CDR3 is 20 amino acids. Trimming cost V 0 bases and J 0 bases; bases outside gene matches: 9. The germline V gene has CDR1 SGDLS and CDR2 YYNGEE. The CDR3 DNA is TGTGCCAGCAGCGTAGAATGGGGACTAGCGGGATCGAGCTCCTACAATGAGCAGTTCTTC. This encodes CASSVEWGLAGSSSYNEQFF.

The chain uses TRBV11-2 and TRBJ2-2, with 7 nucleotides matching TRBD1. This CDR3 has 15 amino acids. In germline, CDR1 is SGHAT, CDR2 FQNNGV. With 2 bases clipped from V and 5 bases from J, the junction kept 5 bases outside the gene matches. CDR3 region: CASSLRQGETGELFF. CDR3 coding DNA: TGTGCCAGCAGCTTAAGGCAGGGGGAGACCGGGGAGCTGTTTTTT. Together with reference TRBV11-2 and TRBJ2-2, the CDR3 gives the full variable domain: EAGVAQSPRYKIIEKRQSVAFWCNPISGHATLYWYQQILGQGPKLLIQFQNNGVVDDSQLPKDRFSAERLKGVDSTLKIQPAKLEDSAVYLCASSLRQGETGELFFGEGSRLTVL.

The V gene is TRBV27, the J gene TRBJ2-1, with 12 bases lining up with TRBD2. This CDR3 spans 16 amino acids. V trimming: 5 bases; J trimming: 7 bases; junction bases outside the gene matches: 9. Germline-derived CDR1 and CDR2 are MNHEY and SMNVEV (reference sequence). The CDR3: CASSPRLAGVRNEQFF. DNA of the CDR3: TGTGCCAGCAGTCCCCGACTAGCGGGAGTTAGGAATGAGCAGTTCTTC.

The chain joins TRBV28 to TRBJ2-7, with 9 bases aligning to TRBD1. The CDR3 contains 13 residues. Losses at the gene ends were 7 bases for V and 4 bases for J; bases not matched to a gene: 5. The V gene's germline CDR1 is MDHEN and CDR2 SYDVKM. Written as DNA, the CDR3 is TGTGCCAGCACCGGGACAGGGAGGTACGAGCAGTACTTC. This encodes CASTGTGRYEQYF.

This chain connects TRBV2 to TRBJ1-6; 7 bases align to TRBD1. CDR3 size: 16 residues. Germline lookup yields CDR1 SNHLY and CDR2 FYNNEI. With 0 bases clipped from V and 8 bases from J, the junction kept 7 bases outside the gene matches. CDR3 bases: TGTGCCAGCAGTGAAGCGCTTCACAGGGGAGATTCACCCCTCCACTTT. Encoded protein: CASSEALHRGDSPLHF.

This chain joins TRBV5-4 and TRBJ1-6; TRBD1 matches 9 bases. J lost 10 bases, V lost 4 bases, and 9 bases had no gene match. Per the germline V gene, CDR1 is SGHNT and CDR2 is YYREEE (reference sequence). There are 15 residues in the CDR3. The CDR3: CASSPQTGGHSPLHF. DNA of the CDR3: TGTGCCAGCAGCCCTCAGACAGGGGGTCACTCACCCCTCCACTTT.

The sample holds a few counts of this clone. The J gene is TRBJ2-7, the V gene TRBV21-1; TRBD1, the table's D call, was not compared with the DNA. TRBV21-1 is termed a pseudogene. This CDR3 is built from 16 residues. The CDR3 nucleotides read TGTGCCAGCAGCTCCTTTCTAAGACAGGGGAAGGGCGAGCAGTACTTC. This translates into CASSSFLRQGKGEQYF.

V gene TRBV3-1 (or the pseudogene TRBV3-2) combines with J gene TRBJ1-4; D not resolved. With 1 base removed from V and 3 bases from J, the gap between germline ends came to 9 bases. The CDR3 has 15 amino acids. Germline V lookup: CDR1 LGHDT, CDR2 YNNKEL (reference sequence). Here the CDR3 reads CASSQGSGSNEKLFF. The CDR3 nucleotides are TGTGCCAGCAGCCAAGGATCGGGATCTAATGAAAAACTGTTTTTT.

The rearrangement links TRBV6-4 to TRBJ1-1, with no clear D. V was cut by 2 bases and J by 4 bases, with 26 bases left in between. Germline CDR1 and CDR2: MRHNA and SNTAGT. The CDR3 runs 19 residues. In nucleotides, the CDR3 is TGTGCCAGCAGTGACGCCTCTTGGAGGGAGGACGGCTTGGGCACTGAAGCTTTCTTT. Protein: CASSDASWREDGLGTEAFF.

The rearrangement joins TRBV28 to TRBJ1-1; D ambiguous. This CDR3 comprises 13 residues. CDR1 and CDR2 from the germline V gene are MDHEN and SYDVKM. Trimming cost V 3 bases and J 7 bases, with 12 bases left between them. The CDR3 loop reads CASSFGGGREAFF. DNA of the CDR3: TGTGCCAGCAGTTTTGGAGGTGGCCGTGAAGCTTTCTTT.

The rearrangement uses TRBV6-5 and TRBJ2-7; 9 positions match TRBD2. J lost 13 bases, V lost 0 bases, and 4 bases had no gene match. In germline, CDR1 is MNHEY, CDR2 SVGAGI. This CDR3 is built from 12 residues. This CDR3 is CASSYSSGRQYF. CDR3 in DNA: TGTGCCAGCAGTTACTCTAGCGGGAGACAATACTTC.

The chain has TRBV19 and TRBJ1-1; D is ambiguous. Trimming cost V 2 bases and J 1 base, with 17 bases left between them. The CDR3 has 17 residues. From germline, CDR1 is LNHDA and CDR2 SQIVND (reference sequence). The CDR3 region has the DNA TGTGCCAGTAGTATACCCGGTGAACTCCCCTCGAACACTGAAGCTTTCTTT. It encodes CASSIPGELPSNTEAFF. The full variable domain, its missing parts supplied by reference TRBV19 and TRBJ1-1, is DGGITQSPKYLFRKEGQNVTLSCEQNLNHDAMYWYRQDPGQGLRLIYYSQIVNDFQKGDIAEGYSVSREKKESFPLTVTSAQKNPTAFYLCASSIPGELPSNTEAFFGQGTRLTVV.

The rearrangement uses TRBV27 and TRBJ1-6; 8 nucleotides match TRBD1. Germline loops: CDR1 MNHEY, CDR2 SMNVEV (reference sequence). This CDR3 spans 14 amino acids. The trim removed 6 bases at V and 14 bases at J, leaving 12 bases unmatched. In DNA, the CDR3 is TGTGCCAGCAGCAAAACGGACAGGGAATTGGCCCTCCACTTT. Its protein product is CASSKTDRELALHF.